This T cell receptor beta chain was observed in a study of naive and memory T cell subsets. Regarding the study as a whole: Naive repertoires, especially CD8, held a few larger clonotypes, possibly memory cells re-expressing CD45RA. Naive and memory repertoire findings lacked a ground truth for validation.

This clonotype has just a few counts. Its antigen is unknown. An equimolar mix of two oligonucleotides served as the beta constant-region primer for TRBC1 and TRBC2. Nested alpha and beta constant-region primers with the SP2 primer drove four PCR rounds on ligated cDNA. TCRdb fed the UMI-ligation and nested PCR reads into MiXCR, producing one record per CDR3 protein. The repertoire holds 90,000 to 120,000 distinct CDR3 sequences, with roughly 15% as singletons. After the first PCR, alpha and beta chain libraries were processed separately. After CD4 positive bead selection, the CD4-negative fraction gave CD8 T cells. Cells stained for CD3, CD4, CD8, CD45RA, CD27 and viability were sorted into four CD45RA/CD27 subsets. The V and J ends lost 8 bases and 6 bases respectively, with 25 bases between them. Germline V gene sequence: CDR1 MNHEY, CDR2 SVGEGT. The CDR3 covers 16 residues.

Sequencing input: naive CD8+ T cells from blood. The origin of this receptor is a human donor in good health. This sequence joins TRBV6-2 or TRBV6-3 and TRBJ1-1; D uncertain. In DNA, the CDR3 is TGTGCCAGCGAGGGAGGTAAACGAGGGCTTGGCGCTGAAGCTTTCTTT. It specifies CASEGGKRGLGAEAFF.